This TCR beta chain was documented in a study of blood T cell repertoires in COVID-19. At the level of the study: Some COVID-19 samples were acute and others convalescent; all came from the United States, Italy and Spain. Sample material is recorded as cDNA or gDNA derived from T cells, B-cell-depleted T cells, or PBMCs.

The V and J ends lost 6 bases and 1 base respectively, with 10 bases between them. Germline values: CDR1 WNHNN, CDR2 SYGVQD (reference sequence). This CDR3 comprises 13 residues. The method was immunoSEQ multiplex PCR; TCRdb's version includes in-frame clones alone and lacks a portion of them. Altogether about 53,000 clones are present, 82% being singletons, with the ten largest covering 11% to 15%. The clonotype comes from a human donor in a cohort sampled during active COVID-19. The genes are TRBV10-1 and TRBJ2-7; D possibly corresponds to TRBD2 (6 bases). Sequenced material: peripheral blood. This CDR3 reads CASSPGRSYEQYF. The CDR3 DNA follows: TGCGCCAGCAGCCCGGGGAGGTCCTACGAGCAGTACTTC.